The rows below give T cell receptor beta chains drawn from one sample of a study of blood T cell repertoires in COVID-19. TCRdb keeps only in-frame clones here, not all; method: immunoSEQ multiplex PCR. The sample holds approximately 210,000 clones, 88% seen once. Sequencing used PBMCs or T cells enriched from blood (not recorded which). The receptors here all came from a woman in her 50s with acute COVID-19. The CDR3 runs from the conserved cysteine through the conserved F or W. The order of the fields is clone size, D gene, J gene, CDR3 length, V gene, CDR3 protein, CDR3 DNA. D genes are given only for firm matches. Size is omitted from some rows. Given values are once, few, many or a class for expanded clones.

- | TRBD1 | TRBJ1-2 | 15 | TRBV6-5 | CASSPGQGRYGGYTF | TGTGCCAGCAGTCCCGGACAGGGGAGGTACGGTGGCTACACCTTC
- | TRBD1 | TRBJ1-2 | 15 | TRBV14 | CASSQEQGVYYGYTF | TGTGCCAGCAGCCAAGAACAGGGGGTGTACTATGGCTACACCTTC
- | TRBD2 | TRBJ2-7 | 15 | TRBV27 | CASSLLAGAFYEQYF | TGTGCCAGCAGTTTACTAGCGGGGGCTTTCTACGAGCAGTACTTC
- | - | TRBJ2-3 | 11 | TRBV14 | CASSPGDTQYF | TGTGCCAGCAGCCCAGGCGATACGCAGTATTTT
- | - | TRBJ2-7 | 13 | TRBV7-9 | CASSLARLAEQYF | TGTGCCAGCAGCTTAGCGCGGCTAGCCGAGCAGTACTTC
- | TRBD2 | TRBJ2-7 | 19 | TRBV14 | CASSQAPFGLAGESYEQYF | TGTGCCAGCAGCCAAGCTCCCTTCGGACTAGCGGGGGAGTCCTACGAGCAGTACTTC
- | TRBD1 | TRBJ1-1 | 18 | TRBV2 | CASTRTGGAGAMNTEAFF | TGTGCCAGCACCCGAACAGGGGGCGCAGGGGCAATGAACACTGAAGCTTTCTTT
- | TRBD1 | TRBJ1-6 | 17 | TRBV7-8 | CASSLWDRVIYNSPLHF | TGTGCCAGCAGCTTATGGGACAGGGTAATCTATAATTCACCCCTCCACTTT
few | - | TRBJ2-2 | 16 | TRBV7-6 | CASSLSALLGTGELFF | TGTGCCAGCAGCTTGTCTGCACTCCTCGGGACCGGGGAGCTGTTTTTT
- | TRBD2 | TRBJ2-7 | 18 | TRBV4-3 | CASSQDGALAGQGYEQYF | TGCGCCAGCAGCCAAGATGGGGCACTAGCGGGACAAGGCTACGAGCAGTACTTC
- | TRBD1 | TRBJ1-1 | 15 | TRBV27 | CASSLYPSRGNEAFF | TGTGCCAGCAGTTTATACCCGAGCAGGGGGAATGAAGCTTTCTTT
- | TRBD1 | TRBJ2-7 | 16 | TRBV5-4 | CASSLPGQLGSYEQYF | TGTGCCAGCAGTCTGCCGGGACAGCTAGGATCCTACGAGCAGTACTTC
- | - | TRBJ1-6 | 13 | TRBV16 | CASSQFSHSPLHF | TGTGCCAGCAGCCAATTCTCCCATTCACCCCTCCACTTT
- | - | TRBJ1-2 | 14 | TRBV2 | CASSTGLLNYGYTF | TGTGCCAGCAGTACGGGACTTCTTAACTATGGCTACACCTTC
- | - | TRBJ1-5 | 15 | TRBV19 | CASSETGVGSQPQHF | TGTGCCAGTAGTGAGACGGGGGTAGGGAGTCAGCCCCAGCATTTT
- | - | TRBJ1-2 | 14 | TRBV12-5 | CASGLDRANYGYTF | TGTGCTAGTGGTTTGGACAGAGCTAACTATGGCTACACCTTC
- | TRBD2 | TRBJ2-7 | 17 | TRBV7-8 | CASSFGLAGVESLEQYF | TGTGCCAGCAGCTTTGGACTAGCGGGAGTCGAGAGTCTCGAGCAGTACTTC
once | TRBD2 | TRBJ2-3 | 15 | TRBV7-2 | CASSLVAGAADTQYF | TGTGCCAGCAGCTTAGTGGCGGGAGCGGCAGATACGCAGTATTTT
- | - | TRBJ2-6 | 13 | TRBV7-3 | CASSSGGANVLTF | TGTGCCAGCAGCTCCGGTGGGGCCAACGTCCTGACTTTC
- | - | TRBJ1-1 | 15 | TRBV28 | CASSGLKGGDTEAFF | TGTGCCAGCAGTGGCCTTAAAGGGGGAGACACTGAAGCTTTCTTT
- | - | TRBJ2-3 | 15 | TRBV5-1 | CASSLDGIGSRVQYF | TGCGCCAGCAGCTTAGATGGAATAGGGTCGAGGGTGCAGTATTTT
- | - | TRBJ2-7 | 16 | TRBV16 | CASSRVLGQGQPEQYF | TGTGCCAGCAGCCGTGTACTGGGACAAGGCCAACCCGAGCAGTACTTC
- | TRBD2 | TRBJ2-1 | 18 | TRBV7-2 | CASSFTPPAGGWNNEQFF | TGTGCCAGCAGCTTTACGCCCCCAGCGGGAGGGTGGAACAATGAGCAGTTCTTC
- | TRBD1 | TRBJ1-2 | 14 | TRBV5-4 | CASTQTGTVFGYTF | TGTGCCAGCACACAAACAGGGACAGTTTTTGGCTACACCTTC
- | TRBD2 | TRBJ2-1 | 20 | TRBV27 | CASSLFGGGQGRRSYNEQFF | TGTGCCAGCAGTTTGTTTGGGGGAGGGCAGGGAAGAAGGTCCTACAATGAGCAGTTCTTC
- | - | TRBJ1-3 | 15 | TRBV25-1 | CASNSPPGEGNTIYF | TGTGCCAGCAACTCCCCCCCGGGAGAGGGAAACACCATATATTTT
- | TRBD2 | TRBJ2-2 | 17 | TRBV14 | CASSPRTSASNTGELFF | TGTGCCAGCAGCCCACGGACTAGCGCATCGAACACCGGGGAGCTGTTTTTT
- | TRBD1 | TRBJ1-1 | 15 | TRBV18 | CASSPRTGENTEAFF | TGTGCCAGCTCCCCTAGGACAGGGGAGAACACTGAAGCTTTCTTT
- | TRBD1 | TRBJ1-1 | 16 | TRBV19 | CASSLQGAPTNTEAFF | TGTGCCAGTAGTCTCCAGGGGGCACCCACAAACACTGAAGCTTTCTTT
- | TRBD2 | TRBJ2-3 | 12 | TRBV15 | CATSRGSGRREF | TGTGCCACCAGCAGAGGAAGCGGGAGGAGGGAATTT
- | - | TRBJ1-1 | 12 | TRBV7-2 | CASSAGHTEAFF | TGTGCCAGCAGTGCAGGCCACACTGAAGCTTTCTTT
- | - | TRBJ2-1 | 11 | TRBV2 | CASSWHNEQFF | TGTGCCAGCAGCTGGCATAATGAGCAGTTCTTC
- | - | TRBJ2-7 | 15 | TRBV28 | CASSLVGGAPYEQYF | TGTGCCAGCAGTTTAGTGGGAGGAGCGCCCTACGAGCAGTACTTC
- | - | TRBJ1-5 | 13 | TRBV6-1 | CASSEVGQTMQHF | TGTGCCAGCAGTGAAGTGGGCCAGACCATGCAGCATTTT
- | - | TRBJ1-1 | 14 | TRBV7-9 | CASSSLTGNTEAFF | TGTGCCAGCAGTTCACTAACAGGGAACACTGAAGCTTTCTTT
- | TRBD2 | TRBJ2-5 | 15 | TRBV30 | CAWHTSGRQGETQYF | TGTGCCTGGCACACTAGCGGGAGACAGGGGGAGACCCAGTACTTC
- | TRBD2 | TRBJ2-7 | 11 | TRBV7-2 | CASSPGGEQYF | TGTGCCAGCAGCCCGGGGGGCGAGCAGTACTTC
few | - | TRBJ1-1 | 14 | TRBV5-1 | CASSLTSVNTEAFF | TGCGCCAGCAGCTTGACCTCAGTGAACACTGAAGCTTTCTTT
- | TRBD2 | TRBJ2-1 | 17 | TRBV7-2 | CASSLVSAGTRSNEQFF | TGTGCCAGCAGCTTAGTCTCCGCCGGGACTAGAAGTAATGAGCAGTTCTTC
once | - | TRBJ1-2 | 13 | TRBV9 | CASSLTEIYGYTF | TGTGCCAGCAGCCTCACAGAGATCTATGGCTACACCTTC
- | TRBD1 | TRBJ1-5 | 14 | TRBV27 | CASSNRGRNQPQHF | TGTGCCAGCAGTAACAGGGGTAGGAATCAGCCCCAGCATTTT
- | TRBD1 | TRBJ2-1 | 14 | TRBV2 | CASIRQGNYNEQFF | TGTGCCAGCATCCGACAGGGGAACTACAATGAGCAGTTCTTC